This entry lists 14 T cell receptor beta chains sequenced from one sample in a study of blood T cell repertoires in COVID-19 (TCRdb year 2020). Library generation was performed with the immunoSEQ multiplex PCR assay. The immuneACCESS repertoire file appears here via TCRdb, limited to in-frame rearrangements. These files lack a portion of the clones; in checked studies, under half of the deficit traces to unresolved V genes, and the cause of the others is not known. In all, the sample holds over 75,000 clones, and less than 85% of those were seen once. About a tenth of the sample comes from the top ten. Sequencing used peripheral blood. The receptors stem from a woman in her 70s with acute or convalescent COVID-19.

The count of this clone is one. The chain couples TRBV3-1 (or the pseudogene TRBV3-2) to TRBJ1-5, with 11 bases fitting TRBD1. V dropped 4 bases and J dropped 4; count of bases not matched to a gene: 9. The germline gives CDR1 LGHDT, CDR2 YNNKEL (reference sequence). CDR3 length equals 17 residues. The CDR3 bases are TGTGCCAGCAGCCCTGGGACAGGGGGTGTTCGGAATCAGCCCCAGCATTTT. Translated, it gives CASSPGTGGVRNQPQHF.

This clone was recorded only once. The rearrangement joins TRBV7-2 to TRBJ1-5, with D hard to call. Germline CDR1 reads SGHTA; CDR2 reads FQGNSA. This CDR3 is built from 14 residues. The V end lost 3 bases, the J end lost 2 bases, and 8 bases lay between the germline ends. The CDR3 loop is CASSFGQGNQPQHF. In DNA, the CDR3 is TGTGCCAGCAGCTTCGGCCAGGGCAATCAGCCCCAGCATTTT.

The chain couples TRBV19 to TRBJ2-1; 8 bases align to TRBD1. Germline trimming cut 3 bases from V and 3 bases from J; bases unmatched to any gene: 4. In germline, CDR1 is LNHDA, CDR2 SQIVND (reference sequence). The CDR3 covers 15 residues. CDR3 bases: TGTGCCAGTAGTATCAGACAGGGGTACTACAATGAGCAGTTCTTC. Its translation is CASSIRQGYYNEQFF.

Only one count was recorded for this clone. J is TRBJ1-3 and V is TRBV6-1; 9 positions match TRBD1. The CDR3 has 17 residues. V lost 4 bases and J lost 0; bases outside the gene matches: 7. Germline V gene sequence: CDR1 MNHNS, CDR2 SASEGT. DNA for the CDR3: TGTGCCAGCAGTGCGTCACAACAGGGGGCCTCTGGAAACACCATATATTTT. Protein: CASSASQQGASGNTIYF.

The chain combines TRBV5-4 with TRBJ2-7; possible D gene TRBD2, 7 bases. Germline V gene data show CDR1 as SGHNT and CDR2 as YYREEE (reference sequence). The ends were cut back, 0 bases at V and 0 bases at J, with 10 bases in the middle. The CDR3 loop spans 15 amino acids. DNA for the CDR3: TGTGCCAGCAGCTTGGGGGGGGGCATCTCCTACGAGCAGTACTTC. Translation gives CASSLGGGISYEQYF.

The V gene is TRBV2, the J gene TRBJ1-6; 9 nucleotides align to TRBD1. Trimming removed 8 bases from V and 7 bases from J; junction bases left unmatched: 3. Per germline, CDR1 SNHLY and CDR2 FYNNEI. This CDR3 region has 13 residues. In DNA, the CDR3 is TGTGCCAGCCATGGACAGGGGAATTCACCCCTCCACTTT. Translating gives CASHGQGNSPLHF.

The chain links TRBV5-4 to TRBJ2-2; TRBD2 is a possible D gene (5 bases). The CDR3 totals 14 residues. Germline CDR1 SGHNT, CDR2 YYREEE (reference sequence). V lost 2 bases to trimming and J lost 6 bases, with 11 bases between them. The CDR3 here is CASSFELASGELFF. DNA of the CDR3: TGTGCCAGCAGCTTTGAGCTAGCCTCCGGGGAGCTGTTTTTT. The whole variable domain, filled in from reference TRBV5-4 and TRBJ2-2, reads ETGVTQSPTHLIKTRGQQVTLRCSSQSGHNTVSWYQQALGQGPQFIFQYYREEENGRGNFPPRFSGLQFPNYSSELNVNALELDDSALYLCASSFELASGELFFGEGSRLTVL.

This rearrangement joins TRBV6-5 to TRBJ1-2, with D possibly TRBD1 on 5 matching bases. The CDR3 is 15 residues long. In germline, CDR1 is MNHEY, CDR2 SVGAGI. Trimming removed 7 bases from V and 4 bases from J, with 19 bases in between. The CDR3: CASISRGSRGYGYTF. Written as DNA, the CDR3 is TGTGCCAGCATCAGCCGGGGGTCGAGGGGCTATGGCTACACCTTC.

This chain links TRBV19 with TRBJ2-1; 11 bases line up with TRBD2. V gave up 8 bases and J gave up 10 bases; unmatched junction bases: 13. The germline V gene encodes CDR1 LNHDA and CDR2 SQIVND (reference sequence). The CDR3 covers 15 residues. The CDR3 region is CASASLAGGRGEQFF. The CDR3 bases are TGTGCCAGTGCCTCCTTAGCGGGGGGGCGAGGGGAGCAGTTCTTC.

The chain couples TRBV7-9 to TRBJ1-1, with TRBD1 identical over 8 bases. The CDR3 totals 15 residues. In germline, CDR1 is SEHNR, CDR2 FQNEAQ (reference sequence). Unmatched junction bases numbered 9, after V lost 6 bases and J lost 3 bases. CDR3: CASRPQGQGDTEAFF. For the CDR3, the DNA is TGTGCCAGCAGACCCCAAGGACAGGGCGACACTGAAGCTTTCTTT.

J is TRBJ2-3 and V is TRBV3-1 (or the pseudogene TRBV3-2), with TRBD2 matching 8 bases. CDR1 is LGHDT, CDR2 YNNKEL, per germline (reference sequence). V shed 3 bases and J 6 bases; nucleotides not matched to a gene: 5. This CDR3 spans 14 amino acids. CDR3 sequence reads: CASSHSGTSDTQYF. The CDR3 DNA reads TGTGCCAGCAGCCATTCCGGGACTAGTGATACGCAGTATTTT.

This chain joins TRBV2 and TRBJ1-1; TRBD1 aligns across 11 bases. The germline gives CDR1 SNHLY, CDR2 FYNNEI. The CDR3 is 15 residues long. With 5 bases clipped from V and 6 bases from J, the junction kept 8 bases outside the gene matches. The CDR3 DNA reads TGTGCCAGCAGTCCGCGGACAGGGGGCGCCCCTGAAGCTTTCTTT. Its protein product is CASSPRTGGAPEAFF.

The chain uses TRBV6-5 and TRBJ1-5, with D unclear. V was pared by 6 bases and J by 4 bases, with 13 bases between. The CDR3 runs to 14 residues. Per germline, CDR1 MNHEY and CDR2 SVGAGI. The CDR3 DNA is TGTGCCAGCAGCCTACCCGGGGTGAATCAGCCCCAGCATTTT. Its protein product is CASSLPGVNQPQHF.

The J gene is TRBJ2-7, the V gene TRBV2; D is unclear. Germline V gene sequence: CDR1 SNHLY, CDR2 FYNNEI. The V end was cut by 6 bases, the J end by 4 bases, with 10 bases between. The CDR3 spans 12 residues. The chain's CDR3 is CASRADKYEQYF. CDR3 bases: TGTGCCAGCAGGGCAGACAAGTACGAGCAGTACTTC.